A selection of T cell receptor beta chains follows, all from one sample in a study of blood T cell repertoires in COVID-19. The assay was immunoSEQ multiplex PCR, and TCRdb's table has in-frame clones only and misses some. The sample holds some 100,000 clones, about 90% seen once. The material sequenced was peripheral blood. These receptors originate from a man between 25 and 39 years old in a cohort sampled during active COVID-19. CDR3s include the opening cysteine and the closing phenylalanine or tryptophan. The D gene is left open where the match is weak. Clone size is stated in some rows and not others, as once, few, many or a class when expanded.

>-|TRBV7-2|TRBD2|TRBJ2-1
CASSFSGGAFNSYNEQFF
TGTGCCAGCAGCTTTAGCGGGGGGGCCTTCAACTCCTACAATGAGCAGTTCTTC
>few|TRBV27|TRBD1|TRBJ1-6
CASSRDRVGHSPLHF
TGTGCCAGCAGTAGGGACAGGGTTGGACATTCACCCCTCCACTTT
>-|TRBV15|-|TRBJ2-2
CATSRWGGTRNTGELFF
TGTGCCACCAGCAGGTGGGGAGGGACAAGGAACACCGGGGAGCTGTTTTTT
>-|TRBV2|-|TRBJ1-1
CASTEQGFGWGNTEAFF
TGTGCCAGCACTGAACAGGGCTTTGGGTGGGGCAACACTGAAGCTTTCTTT
>-|TRBV19|-|TRBJ1-2
CASSTLSTDTSTF
TGTGCCAGTAGTACTCTATCGACAGACACCAGCACCTTC
>-|TRBV12-3/TRBV12-4|-|TRBJ2-5
CASSFSEETQYF
TGTGCCAGCAGTTTTTCAGAAGAGACCCAGTACTTC
>-|TRBV19|TRBD1|TRBJ1-2
CASRGGQGGYGYTF
TGTGCCAGTAGAGGAGGACAGGGTGGTTATGGCTACACCTTC
>once|TRBV27|-|TRBJ2-5
CASRMGLQETQYF
TGTGCCAGCAGGATGGGACTTCAAGAGACCCAGTACTTC
>-|TRBV5-5|-|TRBJ2-7
CASSLGAVVHEQYF
TGTGCCAGCAGCCTGGGGGCAGTAGTCCACGAGCAGTACTTC
>few|TRBV2|-|TRBJ1-2
CASSESRGTNYGYTF
TGTGCCAGCAGTGAAAGTAGGGGGACTAACTATGGCTACACCTTC